Listed below are T cell receptor beta chains from one sample, sequenced in a study of shared clonotypes between healthy human individuals. Assay: immunoSEQ multiplex PCR; the TCRdb copy retains only in-frame clones and omits some. Among some 2.3 million clones listed, about 92% were seen once. Sample: naive CD4+ T cells from PBMCs. These receptors all stem from a man aged 18 to 29 in good health. Some clones in this sample may be carry-over from other donors' samples. Both conserved end residues are part of each CDR3. Fields, in order: clone size, V gene, J gene, D gene, CDR3 protein, CDR3 DNA. The D gene is left open where the match is weak. Only part of the rows carry a size: once, few, many, or a class if the clone is expanded.

size: -; V: TRBV6-5; J: TRBJ2-5; D: -; CDR3: CASRNGGEETQYF; DNA: TGTGCCAGCAGAAATGGCGGGGAAGAGACCCAGTACTTC
size: -; V: TRBV28; J: TRBJ2-7; D: -; CDR3: CASSPTRTTYYEQYF; DNA: TGTGCCAGCAGCCCAACGAGGACTACCTACTACGAGCAGTACTTC
size: -; V: TRBV7-2; J: TRBJ1-1; D: TRBD1; CDR3: CASSSQGANTEAFF; DNA: TGTGCCAGCAGCTCCCAGGGGGCGAACACTGAAGCTTTCTTT
size: -; V: TRBV27; J: TRBJ1-1; D: -; CDR3: CASKAFNWGTNTEAFF; DNA: TGTGCCAGCAAAGCATTTAATTGGGGGACGAACACTGAAGCTTTCTTT
size: -; V: TRBV27; J: TRBJ2-1; D: TRBD2; CDR3: CASTIGTSGRAYNEQFF; DNA: TGTGCCAGCACCATCGGGACTAGCGGGAGGGCATACAATGAGCAGTTCTTC
size: -; V: TRBV18; J: TRBJ1-1; D: -; CDR3: CASSPTSGVGNTEAFF; DNA: TGTGCCAGCTCACCAACGTCAGGGGTTGGGAACACTGAAGCTTTCTTT
size: -; V: TRBV10-3; J: TRBJ2-7; D: -; CDR3: CAISPRLVSEQYF; DNA: TGTGCCATCAGCCCCAGGCTTGTAAGCGAGCAGTACTTC
size: -; V: TRBV5-8; J: TRBJ1-2; D: -; CDR3: CASSLGPNYGYTF; DNA: TGTGCCAGCAGCTTGGGACCTAACTATGGCTACACCTTC
size: -; V: TRBV29-1; J: TRBJ1-2; D: -; CDR3: CSVEVFGGIDGYTF; DNA: TGCAGCGTTGAGGTATTCGGAGGGATAGATGGCTACACCTTC
size: once; V: TRBV28; J: TRBJ1-1; D: -; CDR3: CASTFSGVKSGTEAFF; DNA: TGTGCCAGCACCTTCTCAGGGGTTAAGTCGGGCACTGAAGCTTTCTTT
size: -; V: TRBV5-1; J: TRBJ2-7; D: -; CDR3: CASSTSSYEQYF; DNA: TGCGCCAGCAGCACGAGCTCCTACGAGCAGTACTTC
size: -; V: TRBV7-3; J: TRBJ2-3; D: TRBD2; CDR3: CASRLSAGPGDTQYF; DNA: TGTGCCAGCAGGTTGTCAGCGGGGCCGGGGGATACGCAGTATTTT
size: -; V: TRBV5-1; J: TRBJ2-3; D: -; CDR3: CASSRDTDTQYF; DNA: TGCGCCAGCAGCCGGGACACAGATACGCAGTATTTT
size: -; V: TRBV7-3; J: TRBJ2-1; D: -; CDR3: CASSPEGANNEQFF; DNA: TGTGCCAGCAGCCCCGAAGGGGCCAACAATGAGCAGTTCTTC
size: -; V: TRBV28; J: TRBJ2-7; D: -; CDR3: CASSWGTSDYEQYF; DNA: TGTGCCAGCAGTTGGGGGACTTCCGACTACGAGCAGTACTTC
size: -; V: TRBV5-6; J: TRBJ2-7; D: TRBD1; CDR3: CASSFFTQGVTREQYF; DNA: TGTGCCAGCAGCTTCTTTACACAGGGGGTGACTCGGGAGCAGTACTTC
size: -; V: TRBV5-5; J: TRBJ1-2; D: -; CDR3: CASSLGGTDYGYTF; DNA: TGTGCCAGCAGCTTGGGCGGTACCGACTATGGCTACACCTTC
size: -; V: TRBV28; J: TRBJ1-2; D: -; CDR3: CASSPGAHYGYTF; DNA: TGTGCCAGCAGTCCAGGAGCGCACTATGGCTACACCTTC
size: -; V: TRBV29-1; J: TRBJ2-3; D: -; CDR3: CSVQGADTQYF; DNA: TGCAGCGTACAGGGTGCAGATACGCAGTATTTT
size: -; V: TRBV19; J: TRBJ2-6; D: -; CDR3: CASRFTALSGANVLTF; DNA: TGTGCCAGTAGATTTACAGCCCTCTCTGGGGCCAACGTCCTGACTTTC
size: few; V: TRBV7-9; J: TRBJ1-5; D: -; CDR3: CASSTGRAGQPQHF; DNA: TGTGCCAGCAGTACAGGACGAGCGGGTCAGCCCCAGCATTTT
size: -; V: TRBV5-1; J: TRBJ2-1; D: TRBD2; CDR3: CASSLSQAGVRHEQFF; DNA: TGCGCCAGCAGCTTATCCCAAGCGGGAGTGCGTCATGAGCAGTTCTTC